This TCR beta chain was sequenced in a study of blood T cells in healthy people across ages. Of note for this clonotype: Its matching antigen is unknown.

All donors came from Russia, were Caucasian and healthy, and spanned ages roughly 6 to 95. Collection of roughly 10 milliliters of peripheral blood was performed for each donor. Every sample gave at least 5 micrograms of total RNA when it was extracted. Findings and caveats of the study: Nothing was known about donor CMV status, and this possibly confounded expanded clonotype changes.

The germline V gene encodes CDR1 SEHNR and CDR2 FQNEAQ (reference sequence). V was clipped by 5 bases and J by 8 bases, with 15 bases between them. This CDR3 has 13 amino acids. For the second PCR, which ran for about 7 to 11 cycles, a sample-barcoded 5' primer and a J-beta primer mix were used. MiXCR, run by TCRdb on the 5' RACE reads, gives a single entry per CDR3 protein. The repertoire has about 640,000 distinct CDR3 sequences, about 54% of them found once; the top ten carry over 35%. Sequencing was performed on blood. The TCR was taken from a man aged 60 to 69 in good health. The rearrangement joins TRBV7-9 to TRBJ1-2; D unresolved. The DNA of the CDR3 is TGTGCCAGCAGCCCCTACCGATCGGACGGCTACACCTTC. Residues: CASSPYRSDGYTF.